This is a list of T cell receptor beta chains from one sample in a study of control samples from healthy donors and cancer patients. TCRdb's copy holds only in-frame clones and misses some; the assay was immunoSEQ multiplex PCR. The data contain over 100,000 clones, around 88% of them seen just once; the ten biggest clones take up approximately 16%. Material: blood. These receptors all stem from a woman in her fifties or sixties in good health. CDR3s include the opening cysteine and the closing phenylalanine or tryptophan. D genes are given only for firm matches. Some rows mark clone size as missing; the rest say once, few, many or name a class of expanded clone.

>few|TRBD1|TRBV12-5|TRBJ2-7
TGTGCTAGTGGTCGAGGACAGGGAACCTACGAGCAGTACTTC
CASGRGQGTYEQYF
>NA|NA|TRBV6-6|TRBJ2-7
TGTGCCAGCACCCCCTCGGCCTTCCGCTACGAGCAGTACTTC
CASTPSAFRYEQYF
>few|NA|TRBV6-5|TRBJ2-1
TGTGCCAGCATTTACAGGCTCTCCTACAATGAGCAGTTCTTC
CASIYRLSYNEQFF
>NA|TRBD1|TRBV19|TRBJ1-1
TGTGCCAGTAGTATTGTAGGGGGCAACACTGAAGCTTTCTTT
CASSIVGGNTEAFF
>NA|NA|TRBV3-1/TRBV3-2|TRBJ1-1
TGTGCCAGCAGCCAAGATGGACGGGGAAGGGGCACTGAAGCTTTCTTT
CASSQDGRGRGTEAFF
>NA|TRBD1|TRBV6-2/TRBV6-3|TRBJ1-1
TGTGCCAGCAGTTACAGGGGGCGCAGGACTGAAGCTTTCTTT
CASSYRGRRTEAFF
>NA|NA|TRBV6-5|TRBJ1-6
TGTGCCAGCCAGTCTTCGACCTATAATTCACCCCTCCACTTT
CASQSSTYNSPLHF
>NA|NA|TRBV7-8|TRBJ2-5
TGTGCCAGCACCGAGGCCCAAGAGACCCAGTACTTC
CASTEAQETQYF
>NA|NA|TRBV5-5|TRBJ1-1
TGTGCCAGCAGCTTGAGTGTGGTCCACACTGAAGCTTTCTTT
CASSLSVVHTEAFF
>NA|TRBD1|TRBV7-6|TRBJ2-4
TGTGCCAGCAGCGAAAGGATTTTAGGACAGGGGGCCAAAAACATTCAGTACTTC
CASSERILGQGAKNIQYF
>NA|TRBD2|TRBV11-3|TRBJ2-1
TGTGCCAGCAGCTTAGACGCTAGCGGTTTCAATGAGCAGTTCTTC
CASSLDASGFNEQFF